This TCR beta chain was identified during a study of blood T cell repertoires in COVID-19. Overall study: Acute and convalescent COVID-19 samples came from the United States, Italy and Spain.

The study drew participants aged about 18 to 89 years from about two dozen US areas. Two consecutive negative NP/OP PCR tests, clearance, or resolved symptoms defined Cohort 3 recovery. CDR1 and CDR2 from the germline V gene are MRHNA and SNTAGT. The CDR3 spans 14 residues. With V trimmed by 4 bases and J by 5 bases, 4 bases remained unmatched. In the authors' workflow: Estimates of nucleated cell counts were drawn from the amplification of reference gene primers. Assay used: immunoSEQ multiplex PCR; TCRdb lists only in-frame clones, some missing. D and trimming come from the DNA, and the V and J calls and clone size come from that table. The repertoire holds 220,000 or so clones, with 82% as singletons.

Material for sequencing was PBMCs or T cells enriched from blood (not recorded which). The sequence was collected from a woman aged 55 to 70 who had recovered from COVID-19. The chain is built from TRBV6-4 and TRBJ1-1; TRBD1 matches at 10 bases. The CDR3 sequence: CASSGTGGETEAFF. In DNA form, the CDR3 reads TGTGCCAGCAGTGGGACAGGGGGTGAGACTGAAGCTTTCTTT.